Below, 29 T cell receptor beta chains from the same sample are listed, as sequenced in a study of technical replicates of blood from a handful of donors. Only in-frame clones appear in the TCRdb table, and some are missing; sequencing was by immunoSEQ multiplex PCR. The data contain under 95,000 clones, more than 95% of them singletons. The sequenced sample consisted of T cells isolated from PBMCs. These TCRs come from a human donor in good health.

This clone came up a few times. The chain links TRBV5-1 to TRBJ1-1, with TRBD1 as a possible D gene (6 bases). There are 15 residues in the CDR3. V was trimmed by 4 bases and J by 0 bases, leaving 13 bases between them. CDR1 and CDR2 (germline): SGHRS, YFSETQ. CDR3 DNA sequence: TGCGCCAGCAGCCCGGTAGGGGGTATGAACACTGAAGCTTTCTTT. Encoded protein: CASSPVGGMNTEAFF.

In the case of this clone: The junction departs from germline at one end; a sequencing error may be responsible. The chain couples TRBV11-2 to TRBJ1-2; tentative D call: TRBD1 (6 bases). The CDR3 sequence is 17 residues long. Germline assignment: CDR1 SGHAT and CDR2 FQNNGV. CDR3 DNA sequence: TGTGCCAGCAGCCTAGACAGGCCACCCAGGAGGATCTATGGCTACACCTTC. Translation: CASSLDRPPRRIYGYTF.

The V call is TRBV7-9, the J call TRBJ2-5; 7 nucleotides match TRBD2. Germline CDR1 and CDR2: SEHNR and FQNEAQ (reference sequence). The junction had 14 bases not matched to a gene; V was cut back by 5 bases and J by 8 bases. The CDR3 runs to 15 residues. The chain's CDR3 is CASSRIRGDYRTQYF. The CDR3 DNA reads TGTGCCAGCAGCCGAATAAGAGGGGACTACCGCACCCAGTACTTC.

V and J are TRBV5-3 and TRBJ2-7; D gene unclear. TRBV5-3 belongs to the ORF category, with a function that is uncertain. CDR3 length: 15 residues. V was shortened by 1 base and J by 1 base, with 12 bases between the two germline ends. This CDR3 is CARSLLSVPSYEQYF. CDR3 bases: TGTGCCAGAAGCTTGTTAAGCGTACCTTCCTACGAGCAGTACTTC.

The genes are TRBV4-1 and TRBJ1-5; TRBD1 matches at 7 bases. V shed 1 base, J shed 6 bases, and the junction held 6 bases outside the gene matches. Looked up from germline, CDR1 is MGHRA and CDR2 is YSYEKL. This CDR3 contains 15 residues. CDR3 region: CASSQAVGTAQPQHF. CDR3 DNA: TGCGCCAGCAGCCAAGCGGTCGGGACAGCTCAGCCCCAGCATTTT.

The chain joins TRBV7-9 to TRBJ1-5; D not resolved. The CDR3 is 16 residues long. Germline V gene sequence: CDR1 SEHNR, CDR2 FQNEAQ (reference sequence). Deletions cut 5 bases from V and 3 bases from J, with 17 bases between. For the CDR3, the DNA is TGTGCCAGCAGCCTAACGGGGATAATGGACAATCAGCCCCAGCATTTT. It is translated as CASSLTGIMDNQPQHF.

The gene calls are TRBV11-2 and TRBJ2-5; TRBD1 matches at 7 bases. V was pared by 5 bases and J by 2 bases, with 5 bases of the junction left unmatched. CDR3 length: 14 residues. Germline CDR1 is SGHAT and CDR2 is FQNNGV. The CDR3 nucleotides are TGTGCCAGCAGCAAACCGGGACAGCAAGAGACCCAGTACTTC. Amino acid sequence: CASSKPGQQETQYF.

The chain employs TRBV25-1 and TRBJ2-3; 11 nucleotides align to TRBD1. Unmatched junction bases numbered 7, after V lost 4 bases and J lost 7 bases. The CDR3 is made up of 15 amino acids. The germline V gene encodes CDR1 MGHDK and CDR2 SYGVNS. CDR3 bases: TGTGCCAGCAGTGTACCGGGACAGGGGGAGAATACGCAGTATTTT. Protein: CASSVPGQGENTQYF.

The rearrangement links TRBV5-4 to TRBJ2-3; D is tentatively TRBD1 or TRBD2 (5 bases each). The CDR3 is made up of 16 amino acids. V was clipped by 4 bases and J by 0 bases, with 15 bases between them. Germline V gene data show CDR1 as SGHNT and CDR2 as YYREEE (reference sequence). The CDR3 loop reads CASSLGPGLSTDTQYF. CDR3 nucleotide sequence: TGTGCCAGCAGCCTGGGACCAGGGTTGAGCACAGATACGCAGTATTTT.

The V and J genes are TRBV6-4 and TRBJ2-7; 7 bases are shared with TRBD2. CDR3 length: 14 residues. Losses at the gene ends were 4 bases for V and 5 bases for J; bases not matched to a gene: 8. The germline V gene has CDR1 MRHNA and CDR2 SNTAGT. The CDR3 reads CASSATSDTDEQYF. The CDR3 bases are TGTGCCAGCAGTGCTACTAGCGACACGGACGAGCAGTACTTC.

The chain couples TRBV11-2 to TRBJ2-7, with D maybe TRBD2 (6 bases). Germline lookup yields CDR1 SGHAT and CDR2 FQNNGV. With 8 bases removed from V and 6 bases from J, the gap between germline ends came to 26 bases. The CDR3 sequence is 16 residues long. CDR3 in amino acids: CASGNSAGGASSEQYF. CDR3 coding DNA: TGTGCCAGCGGGAATTCGGCAGGAGGGGCCTCATCCGAGCAGTACTTC.

The gene calls are TRBV11-2 and TRBJ2-1; a weak D match, TRBD1 (5 bases). The CDR3 consists of 15 residues. Germline V CDR1 and CDR2: SGHAT, FQNNGV. Trimming took off 5 bases at V and 4 bases at J, with 15 bases between the two ends. CDR3 in DNA: TGTGCCAGCAGCCAACTCCGACAGTTTTACAATGAGCAGTTCTTC. This sequence encodes CASSQLRQFYNEQFF.

The chain couples TRBV7-9 to TRBJ1-2; D not certain. The CDR3 is 13 amino acids. Per germline, CDR1 SEHNR and CDR2 FQNEAQ (reference sequence). V was shortened by 3 bases and J by 8 bases, with 13 bases between the two germline ends. CDR3 DNA sequence: TGTGCCAGCAGCTTCGGATCTCTGGAGGGCTACACCTTC. The encoded protein is CASSFGSLEGYTF.

This chain joins TRBV5-4 and TRBJ2-7; 8 bases map to TRBD2. V lost 3 bases, J lost 9 bases, and 8 bases stayed unmatched. This CDR3 spans 13 amino acids. Germline CDR1 is SGHNT and CDR2 is YYREEE (reference sequence). The CDR3 region is CASSSVGLAGQYF. CDR3 sequence (DNA): TGTGCCAGCAGCTCCGTCGGGCTAGCGGGGCAGTACTTC. The entire variable domain, with the rest obtained from reference TRBV5-4 and TRBJ2-7, is as follows: ETGVTQSPTHLIKTRGQQVTLRCSSQSGHNTVSWYQQALGQGPQFIFQYYREEENGRGNFPPRFSGLQFPNYSSELNVNALELDDSALYLCASSSVGLAGQYFGPGTRLTVT.

The rearrangement joins TRBV27 to TRBJ2-7, with D possibly matching TRBD2 (6 bases). The CDR3 runs 13 residues. The V gene lost 3 bases and the J gene lost 2 bases, with 8 bases spanning the gap. Germline CDR1 MNHEY, CDR2 SMNVEV (reference sequence). The CDR3 protein is CASSFSGAYEQYF. DNA for the CDR3: TGTGCCAGCAGTTTTTCGGGAGCCTACGAGCAGTACTTC.

The rearrangement joins TRBV7-2 to TRBJ2-1; no definite D call. CDR1 SGHTA and CDR2 FQGNSA come from the germline V gene. Trimming took 4 bases from V and 10 from J, leaving 11 bases between them. The CDR3 length is 12 residues. The CDR3 spells CASSYPVGEQFF. In nucleotides, the CDR3 is TGTGCCAGCAGCTACCCGGTCGGGGAGCAGTTCTTC.

This chain joins TRBV4-1 and TRBJ1-5; weak D call: TRBD1 (5 bases). The CDR3 contains 13 residues. V lost 3 bases and J 9 bases, leaving 12 bases between the germline ends. Looked up from germline, CDR1 is MGHRA and CDR2 is YSYEKL. CDR3 sequence: CASSQGQGWPQHF. The CDR3 DNA sequence: TGCGCCAGCAGCCAGGGCCAGGGCTGGCCCCAGCATTTT.

This chain links TRBV5-4 with TRBJ1-2; weak D call: TRBD1 (6 bases). CDR1 and CDR2 (germline): SGHNT, YYREEE (reference sequence). The CDR3 length is 14 residues. The V end lost 1 base, the J end lost 5 bases, and 12 bases lay between the germline ends. The CDR3 protein is CASSLQDSGYGYTF. In DNA form, the CDR3 reads TGTGCCAGCAGCTTGCAGGACAGTGGGTATGGCTACACCTTC.

The rearrangement uses TRBV29-1 and TRBJ1-1; D is undetermined. The CDR3 extends over 15 amino acids. V was trimmed by 1 base and J by 4 bases, leaving 16 bases between them. CDR1 and CDR2 (germline): SQVTM, ANQGSEA. In DNA form, the CDR3 reads TGCAGCGTTGAAGTAAGAGCCAGGTTCGGCACTGAAGCTTTCTTT. The encoded protein is CSVEVRARFGTEAFF. Together with reference TRBV29-1 and TRBJ1-1, the CDR3 gives the full variable domain: SAVISQKPSRDICQRGTSLTIQCQVDSQVTMMFWYRQQPGQSLTLIATANQGSEATYESGFVIDKFPISRPNLTFSTLTVSNMSPEDSSIYLCSVEVRARFGTEAFFGQGTRLTVV.

The chain combines TRBV28 with TRBJ2-7, with 8 positions matching TRBD2. After removal of 5 bases from V and 2 bases from J, the junction contained 5 bases not matched to a gene. The germline CDR1 and CDR2 sequences are MDHEN and SYDVKM. This CDR3 contains 14 residues. The CDR3 here is CASSVGLAPYEQYF. DNA for the CDR3: TGTGCCAGCAGTGTAGGACTAGCCCCCTACGAGCAGTACTTC.

This chain joins TRBV12-5 and TRBJ1-5, with no clear D. V lost 3 bases and J lost 7, with 7 bases in between. CDR3 length: 12 residues. Germline lookup yields CDR1 LGHNT and CDR2 FRNRAP. In DNA, the CDR3 is TGTGCTAGTGGTTTCTTGGGCCAGCCCCAGCATTTT. It translates to CASGFLGQPQHF.

The V call is TRBV5-4, the J call TRBJ2-5; 11 bases fit TRBD2. Germline lookup yields CDR1 SGHNT and CDR2 YYREEE (reference sequence). After removal of 4 bases from V and 1 base from J, the junction contained 3 bases not matched to a gene. The CDR3 has 15 residues. The CDR3 region is CASSRGLAVQETQYF. The CDR3 DNA is TGTGCCAGCAGCCGGGGACTAGCGGTCCAAGAGACCCAGTACTTC.

The count of this clone is one. The chain is built from TRBV30 and TRBJ1-3; 7 bases align to TRBD1. Germline V lookup: CDR1 GTSNPN, CDR2 SVGIG (reference sequence). Germline trimming cut 2 bases from V and 9 bases from J; bases unmatched to any gene: 7. The CDR3 covers 13 residues. CDR3 residues: CAWSPTGAVTIYF. The CDR3 DNA reads as TGTGCCTGGAGTCCAACAGGGGCCGTCACCATATATTTT.

Here the CDR3 reads CATSLMYTGELFF. The CDR3 DNA is TGTGCCACCAGCTTAATGTACACCGGGGAGCTGTTTTTT. This rearrangement joins TRBV15 to TRBJ2-2; D uncertain. This CDR3 is built from 13 residues. V gave up 5 bases and J gave up 3 bases, with 7 bases separating them. Germline-derived CDR1 and CDR2 are LNHNV and YYDKDF (reference sequence).

The chain uses TRBV18 and TRBJ2-4; no clear D. V was clipped by 2 bases and J by 3 bases, with 11 bases between them. CDR1 and CDR2 from the germline V gene are KGHSH and LQKENI. The CDR3 has 15 amino acids. The CDR3 bases are TGTGCCAGCTCACCATCCAGCTCGGGCAAAAACATTCAGTACTTC. As protein: CASSPSSSGKNIQYF.

The chain has TRBV9 and TRBJ1-2; D ambiguous. V was cut by 0 bases and J by 5 bases, with 8 bases left in between. Germline lookup yields CDR1 SGDLS and CDR2 YYNGEE. CDR3 length: 13 amino acids. The CDR3 region has the DNA TGTGCCAGCAGCGTAGCCGCGGGATATGGCTACACCTTC. It encodes CASSVAAGYGYTF.

CDR3: CASTIAYEQYF. The CDR3 nucleotides read TGTGCCAGCACGATAGCCTACGAGCAGTACTTC. V is TRBV2 and J is TRBJ2-7; the D is unclear. Trimming left V 7 bases short and J 2 bases short, with 6 bases between. There are 11 residues in the CDR3. Germline CDR1 SNHLY, CDR2 FYNNEI.

The chain is built from TRBV4-2 and TRBJ2-7; TRBD1 might be the D (6 bases). Germline values: CDR1 LGHNA, CDR2 YNFKEQ. The CDR3 runs 15 residues. Trimming left V 5 bases short and J 1 base short, with 15 bases between. The CDR3 loop is CASSEGESVSYEQYF. As DNA, the CDR3 is TGTGCCAGCAGCGAGGGGGAGTCCGTTTCCTACGAGCAGTACTTC.

The rearrangement uses TRBV27 and TRBJ2-7, with 9 nucleotides matching TRBD1. J gave up 3 bases and V 6 bases, and 9 bases lay outside the gene matches. The germline V gene has CDR1 MNHEY and CDR2 SMNVEV (reference sequence). The CDR3 has 15 amino acids. This CDR3 is CASSASGQGNYEQYF. CDR3 bases: TGTGCCAGCAGCGCTTCCGGACAGGGGAACTACGAGCAGTACTTC.